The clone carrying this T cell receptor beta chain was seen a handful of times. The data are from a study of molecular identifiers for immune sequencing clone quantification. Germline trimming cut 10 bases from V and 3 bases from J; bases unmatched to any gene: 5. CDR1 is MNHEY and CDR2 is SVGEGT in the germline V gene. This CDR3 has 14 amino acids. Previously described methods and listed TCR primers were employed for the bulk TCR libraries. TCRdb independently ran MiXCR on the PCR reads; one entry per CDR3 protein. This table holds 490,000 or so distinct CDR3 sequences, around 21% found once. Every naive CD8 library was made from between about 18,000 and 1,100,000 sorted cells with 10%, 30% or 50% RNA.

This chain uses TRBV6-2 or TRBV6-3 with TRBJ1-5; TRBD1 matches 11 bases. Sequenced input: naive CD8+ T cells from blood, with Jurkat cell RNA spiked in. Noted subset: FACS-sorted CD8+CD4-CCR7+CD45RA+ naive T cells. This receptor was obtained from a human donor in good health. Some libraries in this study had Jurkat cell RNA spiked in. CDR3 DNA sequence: TGTGCCACTAGGACAGGGGGCGTCAATCAGCCCCAGCATTTT. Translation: CATRTGGVNQPQHF.